The entry below gives a single T cell receptor beta chain sequence along with its context. The target antigen is unknown. Germline V gene sequence: CDR1 SGDLS, CDR2 YYNGEE. This CDR3 contains 15 residues. As for time point: persistent/refractory GD, antithyroid drugs over 5 years with positive TRAb. PBMC RNA was the source of the TCR library. Graves' disease diagnosis was established per American Thyroid Association guidelines. This record comes from a study of regulatory T cells in long-lasting Graves disease. Building of the TCR beta libraries involved iRepertoire HTBI primers and Arm-PCR of CDR3 regions. In the original analysis: Identification across samples found approximately 67 TRBV and around 15 TRBJ segments. One entry per CDR3 protein results from TCRdb running MiXCR on the multiplex PCR reads. TCRdb's processing, not the authors', yielded these V and J calls. The sample lists 400,000 to 500,000 distinct CDR3 sequences, roughly 21% occurring once.

Regarding the study as a whole: TCR diversity was lower in persistent Graves' patients (versus newly diagnosed ones).

This sequence originates from a female donor with Graves disease. The J gene is TRBJ2-5, the V gene TRBV9, with D unresolved. Gene TRBJ2-1 matches the end of the DNA better, so the J call may be wrong. This specimen consisted of peripheral blood mononuclear cells (PBMCs), obtained when the disease was refractory, from a patient treated with antithyroid drugs. The CDR3 sequence: CASSVETDTYNEQFF. As DNA, the CDR3 is TGTGCCAGCAGCGTAGAAACAGATACCTACAATGAGCAGTTCTTC.